This TCR beta chain originates from a study of CD8 T cells in Susac syndrome. The sequenced target, TCR beta, came from blood CD8+ and CD4+ T cells. Points on this clonotype: Its matching antigen is unknown.

General study findings and limits: It was acknowledged in the study that the number of individuals who were included in its TCR sequencing and HLA analysis was relatively small.

The CDR3 contains 14 residues. Unmatched junction bases numbered 0, after V lost 4 bases and J lost 2 bases. Germline CDR1 reads SQVTM; CDR2 reads ANQGSEA. An input of roughly 0.5 to 1 ug of RNA was subjected to reverse transcription using random hexamers. An immunoSEQ multiplex PCR amplified TCR beta CDR3 over 54 Vbeta and 13 Jbeta. TCRdb reprocessed the immunoSEQ multiplex PCR reads via MiXCR and lists one record per CDR3 protein. Of 100,000 to 150,000 distinct CDR3 sequences listed, 90% to 95% are singletons. The chain links TRBV29-1 to TRBJ2-2; 11 bases fit TRBD1. The specimen was CD4+ T cells from PBMCs. The TCR originated in a human donor in good health. In DNA form, the CDR3 reads TGCAGCGTTGGGACAGGGGGCAACACCGGGGAGCTGTTTTTT. As protein: CSVGTGGNTGELFF.